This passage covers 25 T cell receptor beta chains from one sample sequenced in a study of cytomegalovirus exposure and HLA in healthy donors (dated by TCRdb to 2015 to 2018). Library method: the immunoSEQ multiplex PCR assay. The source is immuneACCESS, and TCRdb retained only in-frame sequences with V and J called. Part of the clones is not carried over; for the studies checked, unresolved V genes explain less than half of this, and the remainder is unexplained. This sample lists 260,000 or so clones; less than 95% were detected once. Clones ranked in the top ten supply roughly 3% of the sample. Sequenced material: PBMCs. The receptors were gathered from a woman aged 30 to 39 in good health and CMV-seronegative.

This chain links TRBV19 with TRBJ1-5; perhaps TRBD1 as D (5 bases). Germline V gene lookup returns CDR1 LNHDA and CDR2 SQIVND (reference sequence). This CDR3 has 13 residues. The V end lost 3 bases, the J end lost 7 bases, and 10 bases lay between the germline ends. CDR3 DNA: TGTGCCAGTAGTATTGGGGGAGGACAGCCCCAGCATTTT. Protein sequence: CASSIGGGQPQHF.

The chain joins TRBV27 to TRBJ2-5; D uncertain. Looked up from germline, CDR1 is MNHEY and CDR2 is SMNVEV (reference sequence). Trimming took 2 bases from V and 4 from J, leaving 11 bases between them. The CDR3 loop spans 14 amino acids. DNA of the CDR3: TGTGCCAGCAGTTTAGCTAGATCGGGAGAGACCCAGTACTTC. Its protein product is CASSLARSGETQYF.

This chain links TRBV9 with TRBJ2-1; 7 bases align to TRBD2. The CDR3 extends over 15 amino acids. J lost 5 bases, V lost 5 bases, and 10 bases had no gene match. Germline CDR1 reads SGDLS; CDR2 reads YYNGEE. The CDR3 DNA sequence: TGTGCCAGCAGTGCAGGGCGGGGGTCGAACAATGAGCAGTTCTTC. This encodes CASSAGRGSNNEQFF. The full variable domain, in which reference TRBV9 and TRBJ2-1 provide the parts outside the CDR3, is DSGVTQTPKHLITATGQRVTLRCSPRSGDLSVYWYQQSLDQGLQFLIQYYNGEERAKGNILERFSAQQFPDLHSELNLSSLELGDSALYFCASSAGRGSNNEQFFGPGTRLTVL.

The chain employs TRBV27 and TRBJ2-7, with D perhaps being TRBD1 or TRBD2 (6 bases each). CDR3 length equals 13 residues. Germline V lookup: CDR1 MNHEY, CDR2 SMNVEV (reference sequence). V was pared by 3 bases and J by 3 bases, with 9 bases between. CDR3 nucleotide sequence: TGTGCCAGCAGTTTGCGGGACAACTACGAGCAGTACTTC. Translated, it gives CASSLRDNYEQYF.

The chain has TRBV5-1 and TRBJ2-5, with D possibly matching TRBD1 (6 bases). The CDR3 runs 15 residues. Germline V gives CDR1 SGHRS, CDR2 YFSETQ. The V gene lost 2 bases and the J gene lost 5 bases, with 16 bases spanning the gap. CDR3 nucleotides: TGCGCCAGCAGCTTAAAGACAGGCGGACGGGAGACCCAGTACTTC. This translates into CASSLKTGGRETQYF.

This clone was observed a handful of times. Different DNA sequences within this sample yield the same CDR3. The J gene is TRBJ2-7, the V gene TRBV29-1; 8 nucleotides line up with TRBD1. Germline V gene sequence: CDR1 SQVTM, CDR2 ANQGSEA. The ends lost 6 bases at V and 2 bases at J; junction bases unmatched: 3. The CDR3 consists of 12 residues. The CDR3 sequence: CSVGTGTYEQYF. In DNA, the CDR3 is TGCAGCGTGGGGACAGGTACCTACGAGCAGTACTTC.

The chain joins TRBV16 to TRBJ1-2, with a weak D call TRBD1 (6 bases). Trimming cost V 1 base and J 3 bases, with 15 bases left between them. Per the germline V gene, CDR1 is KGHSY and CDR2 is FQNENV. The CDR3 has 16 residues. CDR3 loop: CASSQLDPGADYGYTF. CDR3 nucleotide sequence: TGTGCCAGCAGCCAATTAGACCCGGGGGCGGACTATGGCTACACCTTC.

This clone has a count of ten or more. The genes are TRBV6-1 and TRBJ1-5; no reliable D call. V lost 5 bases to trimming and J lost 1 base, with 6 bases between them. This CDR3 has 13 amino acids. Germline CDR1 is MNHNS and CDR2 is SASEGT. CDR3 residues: CASSRNSNQPQHF. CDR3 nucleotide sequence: TGTGCCAGCAGTAGGAACAGCAATCAGCCCCAGCATTTT.

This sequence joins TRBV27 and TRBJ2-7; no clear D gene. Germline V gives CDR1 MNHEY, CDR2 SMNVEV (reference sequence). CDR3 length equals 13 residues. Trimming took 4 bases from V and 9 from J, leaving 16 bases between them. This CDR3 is CASSSSTPRGQYF. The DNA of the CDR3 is TGTGCCAGCAGTTCCTCGACTCCTCGTGGGCAGTACTTC.

CDR3 in amino acids: CASVPGQTSTDTQYF. For the CDR3, the DNA is TGTGCTAGTGTCCCGGGACAGACTAGCACAGATACGCAGTATTTT. The chain uses TRBV12-5 and TRBJ2-3, with 7 bases fitting TRBD1. The CDR3 runs to 15 residues. Per germline, CDR1 LGHNT and CDR2 FRNRAP. J gave up 0 bases and V 7 bases, and 7 bases lay outside the gene matches.

In DNA, the CDR3 is TGTGCCAGCAGCTTACGTTGGGGGGAAGGTTACGAGCAGTACTTC. Its translation is CASSLRWGEGYEQYF. This rearrangement joins TRBV11-1 to TRBJ2-7; a weak D match, TRBD2 (6 bases). The CDR3 loop spans 15 amino acids. Deletions cut 2 bases from V and 4 bases from J, with 15 bases between. Germline V gene lookup returns CDR1 SGHAT and CDR2 FQDESV (reference sequence).

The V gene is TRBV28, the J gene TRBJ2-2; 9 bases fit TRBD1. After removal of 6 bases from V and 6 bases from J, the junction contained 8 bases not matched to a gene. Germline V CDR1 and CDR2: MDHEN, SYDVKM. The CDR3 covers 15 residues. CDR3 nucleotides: TGTGCCAGCAGCCACACCGACAGGGGGTCCGGGGAGCTGTTTTTT. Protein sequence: CASSHTDRGSGELFF. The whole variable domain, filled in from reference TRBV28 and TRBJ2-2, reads DVKVTQSSRYLVKRTGEKVFLECVQDMDHENMFWYRQDPGLGLRLIYFSYDVKMKEKGDIPEGYSVSREKKERFSLILESASTNQTSMYLCASSHTDRGSGELFFGEGSRLTVL.

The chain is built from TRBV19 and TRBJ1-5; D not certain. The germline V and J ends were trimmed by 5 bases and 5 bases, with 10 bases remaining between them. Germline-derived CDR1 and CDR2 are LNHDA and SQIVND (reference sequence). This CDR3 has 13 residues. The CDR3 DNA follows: TGTGCCAGTAGTCTGAGGTCGTATCAGCCCCAGCATTTT. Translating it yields CASSLRSYQPQHF. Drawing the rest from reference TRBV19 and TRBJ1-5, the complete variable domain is DGGITQSPKYLFRKEGQNVTLSCEQNLNHDAMYWYRQDPGQGLRLIYYSQIVNDFQKGDIAEGYSVSREKKESFPLTVTSAQKNPTAFYLCASSLRSYQPQHFGDGTRLSIL.

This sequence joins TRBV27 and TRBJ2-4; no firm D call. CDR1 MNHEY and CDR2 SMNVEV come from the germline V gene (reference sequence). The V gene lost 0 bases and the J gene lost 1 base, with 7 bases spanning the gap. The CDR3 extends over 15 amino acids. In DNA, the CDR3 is TGTGCCAGCAGTTTATCGTGGGGTGCCAAAAACATTCAGTACTTC. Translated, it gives CASSLSWGAKNIQYF.

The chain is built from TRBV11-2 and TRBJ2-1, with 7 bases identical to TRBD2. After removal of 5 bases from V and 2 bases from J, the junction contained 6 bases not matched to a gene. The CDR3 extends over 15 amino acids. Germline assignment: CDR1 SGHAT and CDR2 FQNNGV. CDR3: CASSLAGTTYNEQFF. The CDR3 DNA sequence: TGTGCCAGCAGCCTCGCCGGGACTACCTACAATGAGCAGTTCTTC.

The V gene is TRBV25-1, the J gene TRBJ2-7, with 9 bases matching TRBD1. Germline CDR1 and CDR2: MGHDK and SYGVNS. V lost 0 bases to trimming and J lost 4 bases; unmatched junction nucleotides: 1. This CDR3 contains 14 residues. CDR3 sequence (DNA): TGTGCCAGCAGTGAATACGGACAGGGGTACGAGCAGTACTTC. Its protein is CASSEYGQGYEQYF.

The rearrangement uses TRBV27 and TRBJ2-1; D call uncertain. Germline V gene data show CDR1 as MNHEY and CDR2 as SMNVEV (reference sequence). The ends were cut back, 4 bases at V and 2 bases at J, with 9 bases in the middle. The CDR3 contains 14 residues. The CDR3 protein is CASSWPGTYNEQFF. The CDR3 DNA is TGTGCCAGCAGTTGGCCGGGCACCTACAATGAGCAGTTCTTC.

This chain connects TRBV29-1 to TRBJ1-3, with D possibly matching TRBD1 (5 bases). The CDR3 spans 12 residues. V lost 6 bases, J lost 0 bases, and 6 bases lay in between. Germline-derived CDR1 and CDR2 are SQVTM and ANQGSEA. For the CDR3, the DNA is TGCAGCGTGACAGCCTCTGGAAACACCATATATTTT. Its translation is CSVTASGNTIYF.

The CDR3 loop reads CSVEDLDGYTF. The DNA of the CDR3 is TGCAGCGTTGAAGATCTCGACGGCTACACCTTC. The V gene is TRBV29-1, the J gene TRBJ1-2; no definite D call. The ends were cut back, 0 bases at V and 8 bases at J, with 7 bases in the middle. Germline V gene data show CDR1 as SQVTM and CDR2 as ANQGSEA. CDR3 length equals 11 residues. The full variable domain, rest sourced from reference TRBV29-1 and TRBJ1-2, is SAVISQKPSRDICQRGTSLTIQCQVDSQVTMMFWYRQQPGQSLTLIATANQGSEATYESGFVIDKFPISRPNLTFSTLTVSNMSPEDSSIYLCSVEDLDGYTFGSGTRLTVV.

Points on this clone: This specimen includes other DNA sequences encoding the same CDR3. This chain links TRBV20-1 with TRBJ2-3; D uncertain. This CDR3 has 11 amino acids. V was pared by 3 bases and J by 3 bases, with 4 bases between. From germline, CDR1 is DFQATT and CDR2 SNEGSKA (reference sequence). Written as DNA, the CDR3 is TGCAGTGCTAGGCGGACAGATACGCAGTATTTT. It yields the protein CSARRTDTQYF.

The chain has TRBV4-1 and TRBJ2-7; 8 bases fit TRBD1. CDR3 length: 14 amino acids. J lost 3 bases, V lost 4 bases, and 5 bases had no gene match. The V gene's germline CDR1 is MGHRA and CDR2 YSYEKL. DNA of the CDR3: TGCGCCAGCAGCCTCGGACAGGGAGACTACGAGCAGTACTTC. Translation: CASSLGQGDYEQYF.

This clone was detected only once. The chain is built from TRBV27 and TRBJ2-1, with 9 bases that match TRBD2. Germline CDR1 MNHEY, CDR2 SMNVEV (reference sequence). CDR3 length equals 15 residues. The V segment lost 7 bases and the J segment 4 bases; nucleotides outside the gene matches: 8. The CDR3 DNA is TGTGCCAGCACCCAGACTAGCGGAAATTACAATGAGCAGTTCTTC. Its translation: CASTQTSGNYNEQFF.

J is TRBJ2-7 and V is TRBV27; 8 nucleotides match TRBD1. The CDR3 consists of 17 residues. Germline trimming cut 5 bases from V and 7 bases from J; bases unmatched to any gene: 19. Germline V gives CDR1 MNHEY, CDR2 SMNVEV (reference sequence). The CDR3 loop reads CASSLRRSDRERWEQYF. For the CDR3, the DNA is TGTGCCAGCAGTCTCCGCAGATCGGACAGGGAGCGATGGGAGCAGTACTTC.

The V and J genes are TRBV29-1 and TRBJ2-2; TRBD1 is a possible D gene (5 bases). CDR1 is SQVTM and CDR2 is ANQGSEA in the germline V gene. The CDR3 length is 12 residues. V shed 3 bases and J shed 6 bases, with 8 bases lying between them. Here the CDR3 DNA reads TGCAGCGTTGACAGGGCCGCCGGGGAGCTGTTTTTT. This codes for CSVDRAAGELFF.

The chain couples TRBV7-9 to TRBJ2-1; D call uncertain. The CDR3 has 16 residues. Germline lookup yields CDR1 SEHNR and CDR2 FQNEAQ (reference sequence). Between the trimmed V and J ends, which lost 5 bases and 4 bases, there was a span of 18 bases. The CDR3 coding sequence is TGTGCCAGCAGCCCTCTCTACCCGTCGGAATACAATGAGCAGTTCTTC. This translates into CASSPLYPSEYNEQFF.